A single T cell receptor (beta chain) is shown here with its context. This sample was included in a study of blood T cell repertoires in COVID-19. The overall study: From the United States, Italy and Spain came samples of acute and convalescent COVID-19.

CDR1 and CDR2 from the germline V gene are LNHDA and SQIVND (reference sequence). Trimming took off 6 bases at V and 1 base at J, with 12 bases between the two ends. The length of the CDR3 is 14 residues. Here immunoSEQ multiplex PCR was the method, and the copy in TCRdb shows in-frame clones only, minus some. The sample records tens of thousands of clones, around 84% being singletons. The specimen was peripheral blood. This chain joins TRBV19 and TRBJ1-1; TRBD1 might be the D (5 bases). The origin of this receptor is a man aged 50 to 59 with acute or convalescent COVID-19. The CDR3 spells CASSQGDRNTEAFF. The DNA for the CDR3 is TGTGCCAGTAGCCAAGGAGACAGGAACACTGAAGCTTTCTTT.